This T cell receptor beta chain appears in the sequencing data of a study of cytomegalovirus exposure and HLA in healthy donors. PCR involved 60 Vbeta and 13 Jbeta primers. Profiled with immunoSEQ multiplex PCR; TCRdb holds only in-frame clones, not every one. The table records about 120,000 clones, roughly 80% of them present only once. This CDR3 region has 14 residues. The germline CDR1 and CDR2 sequences are MDHEN and SYDVKM. V lost 6 bases and J lost 0, with 12 bases in between. This TCR was recovered from a man aged 25-45 years in good health and CMV-seropositive. Sequencing was performed on PBMCs. The chain has TRBV28 and TRBJ2-7; D not resolved. CDR3 sequence: CASRTPSHSYEQYF. The DNA for the CDR3 is TGTGCCAGCAGAACTCCGAGCCACTCCTACGAGCAGTACTTC.